Below, 30 T cell receptor beta chains from the same sample are listed, as sequenced in a study of OX40 agonist ivuxolimab in advanced cancers. Clones were sequenced by immunoSEQ multiplex PCR, and TCRdb holds only the in-frame ones, with some missing. The sample yields about 64,000 clones, 85% to 90% seen once. Sequenced here: CD4+ or CD8+ T cells sorted from blood, sampled in a trial of the OX40 agonist ivuxolimab. The receptors come from an adult with an advanced solid tumor such as melanoma, head and neck, liver or kidney cancer.

The chain couples TRBV28 to TRBJ2-7; D is ambiguous. V was cut by 5 bases and J by 0 bases, with 17 bases left in between. Germline CDR1 MDHEN, CDR2 SYDVKM. The CDR3 contains 16 residues. CDR3 coding DNA: TGTGCCAGCAGTCCTTCTACCTTTACAAGCTCCTACGAGCAGTACTTC. Protein product: CASSPSTFTSSYEQYF.

The chain joins TRBV18 to TRBJ2-7; 8 bases are a match to TRBD2. The CDR3 consists of 16 residues. The trim removed 3 bases at V and 2 bases at J, leaving 9 bases unmatched. CDR1 is KGHSH and CDR2 is LQKENI in the germline V gene. The DNA for the CDR3 is TGTGCCAGCTCACCCCTCGACGGGAGGGTCCCCTACGAGCAGTACTTC. Residues: CASSPLDGRVPYEQYF.

CDR3 loop: CASSLSEGYGYTF. The CDR3 DNA follows: TGTGCCAGCAGTTTATCCGAAGGTTACGGCTACACCTTC. The chain has TRBV27 and TRBJ1-2; D unresolved. The germline gives CDR1 MNHEY, CDR2 SMNVEV (reference sequence). V lost 0 bases and J lost 8, with 10 bases in between. The CDR3 contains 13 residues.

The chain links TRBV9 to TRBJ2-7; D is ambiguous. The CDR3 totals 14 residues. V was trimmed by 0 bases and J by 0 bases, leaving 7 bases between them. Germline V gene data show CDR1 as SGDLS and CDR2 as YYNGEE. The CDR3 coding sequence is TGTGCCAGCAGCGTAGAGGACGGCTCCTACGAGCAGTACTTC. The encoded protein is CASSVEDGSYEQYF.

The CDR3: CASSDSPDGDNEQFF. The CDR3 DNA follows: TGTGCCAGCAGTGATTCACCTGACGGGGACAATGAGCAGTTCTTC. The chain joins TRBV6-4 to TRBJ2-1, with D tentatively TRBD2 (5 bases). With 3 bases removed from V and 5 bases from J, the gap between germline ends came to 14 bases. The CDR3 is 15 amino acids. Germline loops: CDR1 MRHNA, CDR2 SNTAGT.

This chain links TRBV29-1 with TRBJ1-1, with 8 bases that match TRBD1. V was clipped by 6 bases and J by 7 bases; unmatched bases: 4. Germline V gene lookup returns CDR1 SQVTM and CDR2 ANQGSEA. This CDR3 is 11 amino acids long. CDR3 region: CSVKGQGEAFF. CDR3 nucleotide sequence: TGCAGCGTGAAAGGACAGGGTGAAGCTTTCTTT. The whole variable domain, remainder taken from reference TRBV29-1 and TRBJ1-1, is SAVISQKPSRDICQRGTSLTIQCQVDSQVTMMFWYRQQPGQSLTLIATANQGSEATYESGFVIDKFPISRPNLTFSTLTVSNMSPEDSSIYLCSVKGQGEAFFGQGTRLTVV.

As concerns this clone: This may be a read error: a much more frequent sequence differs by one nucleotide. J is TRBJ1-1 and V is TRBV7-6; D is uncertain. V gave up 3 bases and J gave up 0 bases, with 5 bases separating them. CDR1 is SGHVS, CDR2 FNYEAQ, per germline. The CDR3 contains 13 residues. The CDR3 DNA follows: TGTGCCAGCAGCTTCGACCTGAACACTGAAGCTTTCTTT. Translated, it gives CASSFDLNTEAFF.

This chain links TRBV28 with TRBJ2-7; D not resolved. Germline V lookup: CDR1 MDHEN, CDR2 SYDVKM. This CDR3 is built from 15 residues. The germline V and J ends were trimmed by 6 bases and 4 bases, with 19 bases remaining between them. In nucleotides, the CDR3 is TGTGCCAGCAGGTCCCGCGTCGGATCCCCTTACGAGCAGTACTTC. Protein product: CASRSRVGSPYEQYF.

The rearrangement joins TRBV6-5 to TRBJ1-1, with D possibly TRBD1 on 5 matching bases. CDR3 length: 12 residues. In germline, CDR1 is MNHEY, CDR2 SVGAGI. With 3 bases removed from V and 4 bases from J, the gap between germline ends came to 6 bases. DNA of the CDR3: TGTGCCAGCAGTTATGGGGGCACTGAAGCTTTCTTT. Translating gives CASSYGGTEAFF.

The chain carries TRBV4-1 and TRBJ2-7, with D uncertain. This CDR3 is built from 15 residues. Per germline, CDR1 MGHRA and CDR2 YSYEKL. Trimming cost V 0 bases and J 3 bases, with 12 bases left between them. The CDR3 reads CASSQEVAVRYEQYF. The CDR3 coding sequence is TGCGCCAGCAGCCAAGAAGTGGCGGTCCGCTACGAGCAGTACTTC.

There are a few counts of this clone. The chain carries TRBV2 and TRBJ1-1; D gene uncertain. The CDR3 totals 13 residues. Germline-derived CDR1 and CDR2 are SNHLY and FYNNEI. Trimming cost V 0 bases and J 3 bases, with 5 bases left between them. The DNA of the CDR3 is TGTGCCAGCAGTGAAGCTACAGACACTGAAGCTTTCTTT. Protein sequence: CASSEATDTEAFF.

V and J are TRBV2 and TRBJ1-3; 7 nucleotides align to TRBD1. The germline CDR1 and CDR2 sequences are SNHLY and FYNNEI. Trimming took 7 bases from V and 2 from J; bases not matched to a gene: 5. CDR3 length: 14 amino acids. CDR3 in DNA: TGTGCCAGCAATACAGGGGAACCTGGAAACACCATATATTTT. The encoded protein is CASNTGEPGNTIYF.

This chain uses TRBV5-1 with TRBJ1-5; no clear D. V was shortened by 0 bases and J by 0 bases, with 4 bases between the two germline ends. The germline V gene has CDR1 SGHRS and CDR2 YFSETQ. The CDR3 runs to 14 residues. As DNA, the CDR3 is TGCGCCAGCAGCTTGGGTTATAGCAATCAGCCCCAGCATTTT. Translating gives CASSLGYSNQPQHF. The full variable domain, its missing parts supplied by reference TRBV5-1 and TRBJ1-5, is KAGVTQTPRYLIKTRGQQVTLSCSPISGHRSVSWYQQTPGQGLQFLFEYFSETQRNKGNFPGRFSGRQFSNSRSEMNVSTLELGDSALYLCASSLGYSNQPQHFGDGTRLSIL.

The V and J genes are TRBV19 and TRBJ2-1, with TRBD1 matching over 7 bases. Germline V gives CDR1 LNHDA, CDR2 SQIVND (reference sequence). The V gene end was trimmed by 5 bases and the J gene end by 5 bases; junction bases not matched to a gene: 3. The CDR3 covers 13 residues. The CDR3: CASSEGGHNEQFF. The CDR3 nucleotides are TGTGCCAGTAGTGAAGGGGGCCACAATGAGCAGTTCTTC.

The chain is built from TRBV27 and TRBJ2-7; D remains unclear. Germline V gives CDR1 MNHEY, CDR2 SMNVEV (reference sequence). CDR3 length: 13 residues. V lost 6 bases to trimming and J lost 0 bases, with 9 bases between them. The CDR3 sequence is CASRSLDSYEQYF. Here the CDR3 DNA reads TGTGCCAGCAGGTCGTTGGACTCCTACGAGCAGTACTTC.

V usage is TRBV19 and J usage is TRBJ1-5, with 10 bases aligning to TRBD1. J gave up 6 bases and V 7 bases, and 9 bases lay outside the gene matches. CDR1 LNHDA and CDR2 SQIVND come from the germline V gene (reference sequence). This CDR3 contains 15 residues. CDR3 in amino acids: CASNPGQGLSQPQHF. The CDR3 region has the DNA TGTGCCAGTAACCCGGGACAGGGGTTAAGTCAGCCCCAGCATTTT.

The J gene is TRBJ2-7, the V gene TRBV28, with TRBD2 matching 7 bases. V gave up 3 bases and J gave up 2 bases; unmatched junction bases: 7. The CDR3 extends over 15 amino acids. CDR1 and CDR2 (germline): MDHEN, SYDVKM. The CDR3: CASSFQRELPYEQYF. The CDR3 DNA is TGTGCCAGCAGTTTCCAGCGGGAACTACCCTACGAGCAGTACTTC.

The chain is built from TRBV28 and TRBJ2-7; possibly TRBD1 for D (6 bases). CDR3 length: 15 amino acids. Germline CDR1 is MDHEN and CDR2 is SYDVKM. Trimming left V 1 base short and J 3 bases short, with 13 bases between. CDR3 nucleotides: TGTGCCAGCAGTTTATTCAGTGGGGGCGGCTACGAGCAGTACTTC. This translates into CASSLFSGGGYEQYF.

There are a few counts of this clone. The gene calls are TRBV4-1 and TRBJ1-1; a possible D gene is TRBD1 (5 bases). Germline CDR1 and CDR2: MGHRA and YSYEKL. The germline V and J ends were trimmed by 1 base and 6 bases, with 9 bases remaining between them. The CDR3 runs to 13 residues. This chain's CDR3 is CASSQGQSSEAFF. The CDR3 bases are TGCGCCAGCAGCCAAGGACAGTCATCTGAAGCTTTCTTT.

The chain has TRBV6-5 and TRBJ1-2, with a tentative D call TRBD1 (5 bases). With 5 bases removed from V and 7 bases from J, the gap between germline ends came to 8 bases. The CDR3 runs 11 residues. The V gene's germline CDR1 is MNHEY and CDR2 SVGAGI. The CDR3 region is CASSRGVGYTF. The DNA of the CDR3 is TGTGCCAGCAGTAGAGGGGTTGGCTACACCTTC.

The chain has TRBV5-6 and TRBJ2-3; D not certain. In germline, CDR1 is SGHDT, CDR2 YYEEEE. This CDR3 comprises 12 residues. The ends were cut back, 1 base at V and 4 bases at J, with 4 bases in the middle. The CDR3 sequence: CASSLISDTQYF. The DNA of the CDR3 is TGTGCCAGCAGCTTGATCTCAGATACGCAGTATTTT.

V and J are TRBV5-1 and TRBJ2-7, with D perhaps matching TRBD1 (6 bases). Trimming cost V 7 bases and J 0 bases, with 8 bases left between them. The CDR3 is 12 residues long. Germline V gives CDR1 SGHRS, CDR2 YFSETQ. CDR3 bases: TGCGCCAGCTGGGACATCTCCTACGAGCAGTACTTC. As protein: CASWDISYEQYF.

The chain has TRBV7-9 and TRBJ2-4, with D maybe TRBD2 (6 bases). The CDR3 runs 19 residues. V was clipped by 3 bases and J by 8 bases, with 29 bases between them. Looked up from germline, CDR1 is SEHNR and CDR2 is FQNEAQ (reference sequence). The CDR3 bases are TGTGCCAGCAGCTTGGTCGCAGGGACGGGGATCACCGAGCGGGACATTCAGTACTTC. Protein sequence: CASSLVAGTGITERDIQYF.

The chain combines TRBV27 with TRBJ1-5; D not certain. V shed 6 bases and J shed 3 bases, with 6 bases lying between them. CDR1 is MNHEY, CDR2 SMNVEV, per germline (reference sequence). The CDR3 sequence is 12 residues long. The CDR3 spells CASRDLNQPQHF. CDR3 sequence (DNA): TGTGCCAGCAGGGATCTCAATCAGCCCCAGCATTTT.

This chain links TRBV4-1 with TRBJ1-6, with D possibly being TRBD1 (5 bases). The CDR3 has 20 residues. V was cut by 2 bases and J by 3 bases, with 23 bases left in between. CDR1 and CDR2 from the germline V gene are MGHRA and YSYEKL. The CDR3 loop is CASSQTPGTPFEGYNSPLHF. As DNA, the CDR3 is TGCGCCAGCAGCCAAACCCCCGGGACCCCTTTTGAAGGCTATAATTCACCCCTCCACTTT.

The chain uses TRBV6-5 and TRBJ1-4; 11 nucleotides line up with TRBD1. The length of the CDR3 is 14 residues. Germline V CDR1 and CDR2: MNHEY, SVGAGI. Unmatched junction bases numbered 5, after V lost 6 bases and J lost 8 bases. CDR3 loop: CASRGQGAREKLFF. The CDR3 DNA follows: TGTGCCAGCAGAGGACAGGGGGCAAGAGAAAAACTGTTTTTT.

The chain is built from TRBV29-1 and TRBJ2-1; 9 nucleotides align to TRBD2. V shed 6 bases, J shed 2 bases, and the junction held 8 bases outside the gene matches. CDR1 is SQVTM and CDR2 is ANQGSEA in the germline V gene. The CDR3 sequence is 15 residues long. Here the CDR3 reads CSVLGAGGPYNEQFF. In nucleotides, the CDR3 is TGCAGCGTCTTAGGGGCGGGAGGGCCCTACAATGAGCAGTTCTTC.

The genes are TRBV10-1 and TRBJ2-1; D is ambiguous. V was shortened by 3 bases and J by 5 bases, with 5 bases between the two germline ends. Per the germline V gene, CDR1 is WNHNN and CDR2 is SYGVQD (reference sequence). The CDR3 runs 12 residues. DNA for the CDR3: TGCGCCAGCAGTGACAGAAACAATGAGCAGTTCTTC. Its translation: CASSDRNNEQFF.

The J gene is TRBJ2-1, the V gene TRBV19; no definite D call. This CDR3 contains 12 residues. Germline CDR1 and CDR2: LNHDA and SQIVND (reference sequence). V shed 6 bases and J shed 4 bases, with 7 bases lying between them. This chain's CDR3 is CASSWGYNEQFF. In nucleotides, the CDR3 is TGTGCCAGTAGCTGGGGATACAATGAGCAGTTCTTC.

The V call is TRBV5-4, the J call TRBJ2-5, with D possibly being TRBD2 (6 bases). The ends were cut back, 0 bases at V and 5 bases at J, with 8 bases in the middle. The germline CDR1 and CDR2 sequences are SGHNT and YYREEE (reference sequence). CDR3 length: 13 amino acids. The CDR3 loop reads CASSLDGGETQYF. CDR3 sequence (DNA): TGTGCCAGCAGCTTGGATGGGGGGGAGACCCAGTACTTC.